This T cell receptor (beta chain) was sequenced in a study of cytomegalovirus exposure and HLA in healthy donors. Study-wide points: HLA allele associations emerged for fewer than 20,000 TCR beta sequences in a later analysis, at 0.05 false discovery rate. Fewer N-insertions (relative to the 666-donor mean) were reportedly seen in an Asian-associated ancestry cluster in a later analysis. Whilst most TCR sequences proved rare, a subset of public TCRs occurred across many donors.

V lost 4 bases and J lost 3, with 12 bases in between. The CDR3 contains 14 residues. Germline CDR1 reads MDHEN; CDR2 reads SYDVKM. PCR primers comprised 60 Vbeta and 13 Jbeta primers. Profiling relied on immunoSEQ multiplex PCR, and the TCRdb table lists in-frame clones only, not all of them. The table includes about 62,000 clones, around 87% detected once. In its sample, this clone was seen once. Its antigen remains unidentified. The rearrangement joins TRBV28 to TRBJ1-2; D is unresolved. The sequenced sample consisted of PBMCs. The TCR originated in a man between 18 and 35 years old in good health and CMV-seronegative. CDR3 sequence (DNA): TGTGCCAGCAGTTCGAGGCCATACTACTATGGCTACACCTTC. Amino acid sequence: CASSSRPYYYGYTF.